One and the same sample provided the 14 T cell receptor beta chains below, sequenced in a study of blood T cells in healthy people across ages. Then a second PCR, running about 7 to 11 cycles, was carried out with a sample-barcoded 5' primer and a J-beta primer mix. TCRdb ran MiXCR on the 5' RACE reads and lists one entry per CDR3 protein. The sample shows around 1,000,000 distinct CDR3 sequences, around 25% of them seen only once. The same data also went into a second study, on T cells of mothers and their children.

Sequencing used blood. The receptor source for this set is a girl between 2 and 10 years old in good health.

The V and J genes are TRBV7-2 and TRBJ1-1, with a possible D match to TRBD1 (6 bases). Germline CDR1 and CDR2: SGHTA and FQGNSA. CDR3 length equals 14 residues. V lost 4 bases and J lost 3, with 12 bases in between. CDR3 bases: TGTGCCAGCAGCTCACAGGGATGGGACACTGAAGCTTTCTTT. The encoded protein is CASSSQGWDTEAFF.

This clonotype has a handful of counts. This may come from a read error, since a much larger clone is one base off. The rearrangement joins TRBV27 to TRBJ2-1; no definite D call. The CDR3 is 13 amino acids. Germline V CDR1 and CDR2: MNHEY, SMNVEV (reference sequence). CDR3 in DNA: TGTGCCGGCAGTTTTAACAGTCTCAATGAGCAGTTCTTC. It yields the protein CAGSFNSLNEQFF.

This clonotype was seen only once. The rearrangement joins TRBV24-1 to TRBJ2-1; TRBD1 aligns across 7 bases. The CDR3 loop spans 15 amino acids. Germline V gene data show CDR1 as KGHDR and CDR2 as SFDVKD. Trimming cost V 1 base and J 9 bases; bases outside gene matches: 8. CDR3 loop: CATSDLKGPGGEQFF. The CDR3 DNA is TGTGCCACCAGTGATTTAAAGGGGCCAGGGGGTGAGCAGTTCTTC.

The genes are TRBV12-3 or TRBV12-4 and TRBJ2-5; 7 bases match TRBD2. This CDR3 is 15 amino acids long. V gave up 3 bases and J gave up 1 base; unmatched junction bases: 5. The CDR3 bases are TGTGCCAGCAGTTTGGCGGGAGCTTTCCAAGAGACCCAGTACTTC. Amino acid sequence: CASSLAGAFQETQYF.

The rearrangement uses TRBV28 and TRBJ2-7, with TRBD2 as a possible D gene (5 bases). V shed 3 bases and J shed 9 bases, with 18 bases lying between them. Germline V gene lookup returns CDR1 MDHEN and CDR2 SYDVKM. The CDR3 is 14 amino acids. The CDR3 here is CASSFAFSAEGQYF. CDR3 DNA: TGTGCCAGCAGTTTCGCATTTAGTGCTGAGGGGCAGTACTTC.

The V gene is TRBV7-2, the J gene TRBJ2-7; TRBD1 is a possible D gene (6 bases). From germline, CDR1 is SGHTA and CDR2 FQGNSA. V was clipped by 0 bases and J by 0 bases, with 12 bases between them. The length of the CDR3 is 16 residues. CDR3 sequence (DNA): TGTGCCAGCAGCTTAGCGCTCGACAGGAGCTCCTACGAGCAGTACTTC. Amino acids: CASSLALDRSSYEQYF.

V and J are TRBV29-1 and TRBJ2-3, with D perhaps being TRBD1 or TRBD2 (5 bases each). CDR3 length: 13 residues. Looked up from germline, CDR1 is SQVTM and CDR2 is ANQGSEA. The ends were cut back, 4 bases at V and 4 bases at J, with 12 bases in the middle. CDR3 nucleotide sequence: TGCAGCGTTGCGTCGACGGGACCAGATACGCAGTATTTT. Translation: CSVASTGPDTQYF.

This clonotype turned up a few times. This sequence joins TRBV20-1 and TRBJ2-7, with TRBD2 matching 11 bases. The trim removed 3 bases at V and 3 bases at J, leaving 7 bases unmatched. The CDR3 loop spans 15 amino acids. CDR1 is DFQATT, CDR2 SNEGSKA, per germline (reference sequence). CDR3 region: CSARALAGVDYEQYF. CDR3 sequence (DNA): TGCAGTGCTAGGGCACTAGCGGGAGTTGACTACGAGCAGTACTTC.

Many counts were recorded for this clonotype. V gene TRBV12-3 or TRBV12-4 combines with J gene TRBJ2-7; 7 bases are shared with TRBD2. The CDR3 sequence is 15 residues long. V gave up 3 bases and J gave up 2 bases; unmatched junction bases: 7. The CDR3 sequence is CASSLKAGAAYEQYF. The CDR3 coding sequence is TGTGCCAGCAGTTTGAAGGCGGGAGCTGCCTACGAGCAGTACTTC.

The rearrangement joins TRBV20-1 to TRBJ2-3, with 8 bases aligning to TRBD2. Per the germline V gene, CDR1 is DFQATT and CDR2 is SNEGSKA (reference sequence). The V and J ends lost 0 bases and 4 bases, in that order; junction bases with no gene match: 6. This CDR3 contains 15 residues. The chain's CDR3 is CSARDGGGSADTQYF. Written as DNA, the CDR3 is TGCAGTGCTAGAGATGGCGGGGGGAGCGCAGATACGCAGTATTTT.

The chain joins TRBV29-1 to TRBJ2-7; 7 nucleotides match TRBD2. The ends lost 6 bases at V and 6 bases at J; junction bases unmatched: 8. This CDR3 comprises 12 residues. Germline V gene lookup returns CDR1 SQVTM and CDR2 ANQGSEA. CDR3 coding DNA: TGCAGCGTGGGCGGGGGAACAGGCGAGCAGTACTTC. It specifies CSVGGGTGEQYF.

There are a few counts of this clonotype. The chain employs TRBV29-1 and TRBJ2-5; possibly TRBD1 for D (6 bases). CDR1 and CDR2 from the germline V gene are SQVTM and ANQGSEA. V lost 2 bases, J lost 2 bases, and 21 bases lay in between. This CDR3 has 17 residues. The CDR3 is CSVEPPWQGLSQETQYF. In DNA, the CDR3 is TGCAGCGTTGAACCCCCGTGGCAGGGGCTCTCTCAAGAGACCCAGTACTTC. Looking up the rest from reference TRBV29-1 and TRBJ2-5 gives the full variable domain: SAVISQKPSRDICQRGTSLTIQCQVDSQVTMMFWYRQQPGQSLTLIATANQGSEATYESGFVIDKFPISRPNLTFSTLTVSNMSPEDSSIYLCSVEPPWQGLSQETQYFGPGTRLLVL.

The V gene is TRBV5-1, the J gene TRBJ1-1; the D is unclear. CDR1 and CDR2 from the germline V gene are SGHRS and YFSETQ. The V end lost 0 bases, the J end lost 5 bases, and 8 bases lay between the germline ends. The CDR3 length is 13 residues. The CDR3 loop reads CASSLGWRTEAFF. CDR3 sequence (DNA): TGCGCCAGCAGCTTGGGATGGAGGACTGAAGCTTTCTTT. The entire variable domain, with the rest obtained from reference TRBV5-1 and TRBJ1-1, is as follows: KAGVTQTPRYLIKTRGQQVTLSCSPISGHRSVSWYQQTPGQGLQFLFEYFSETQRNKGNFPGRFSGRQFSNSRSEMNVSTLELGDSALYLCASSLGWRTEAFFGQGTRLTVV.

Notes on this clonotype: One end of the junction is discordant with germline, which a read error may explain. The V and J genes are TRBV12-5 and TRBJ2-3, with 7 bases that match TRBD2. Germline V gene sequence: CDR1 LGHNT, CDR2 FRNRAP. This CDR3 region has 18 residues. Written as DNA, the CDR3 is TGTGCTAGTGGTTTGTCAGTAGGTTCTGCGGGAGCGGCAGATATGCAGTATTTT. This encodes CASGLSVGSAGAADMQYF. Complete variable domain (other parts from reference TRBV12-5 and TRBJ2-3): DARVTQTPRHKVTEMGQEVTMRCQPILGHNTVFWYRQTMMQGLELLAYFRNRAPLDDSGMPKDRFSAEMPDATLATLKIQPSEPRDSAVYFCASGLSVGSAGAADMQYFGPGTRLTVL.